These 22 T cell receptor beta chains originate from one sample sequenced in a study of control samples from healthy donors and cancer patients. Assay used: immunoSEQ multiplex PCR; TCRdb lists only in-frame clones, some missing. This table lists about 190,000 clones. The source material was blood. All receptors derive from a woman in her thirties in good health.

V is TRBV23-1 and J is TRBJ1-1; maybe TRBD1 (6 bases). TRBV23-1 is flagged as an ORF with uncertain function. The CDR3 contains 16 residues. The germline V and J ends were trimmed by 4 bases and 5 bases, with 20 bases remaining between them. DNA of the CDR3: TGCGCCAGCAGTCGCTACTCAATCGGACAGTATACTGAAGCTTTCTTT. It translates to CASSRYSIGQYTEAFF.

The chain recombines TRBV9 with TRBJ1-5; no clear D gene. CDR3 size: 13 residues. Germline V gene data show CDR1 as SGDLS and CDR2 as YYNGEE. The V gene lost 4 bases and the J gene lost 3 bases, with 8 bases spanning the gap. The CDR3 DNA sequence: TGTGCCAGCAGCTTAAGACACAATCAGCCCCAGCATTTT. Its protein product is CASSLRHNQPQHF.

The gene calls are TRBV5-5 and TRBJ1-5; D perhaps matches TRBD1 (5 bases). Germline values: CDR1 SGHKS, CDR2 YYEKEE (reference sequence). CDR3 length: 15 residues. Trimming took 3 bases from V and 2 from J, leaving 12 bases between them. The CDR3 DNA follows: TGTGCCAGCAGCTCAGGGTGGAAGGGCAATCAGCCCCAGCATTTT. This encodes CASSSGWKGNQPQHF.

Note on this clone: The same CDR3 arises from other DNA sequences in this sample as well. The V call is TRBV27, the J call TRBJ1-2, with a tentative D call TRBD1 (5 bases). The V end was cut by 4 bases, the J end by 5 bases, with 8 bases between. This CDR3 is built from 12 residues. Germline V gives CDR1 MNHEY, CDR2 SMNVEV (reference sequence). CDR3 nucleotide sequence: TGTGCCAGCAGTTCAACAGGTTATGGCTACACCTTC. Translated: CASSSTGYGYTF.

The CDR3 coding sequence is TGTGCCAGTAGTCCGGACAGATCTGTGAAGTACACCTTC. This gives the protein CASSPDRSVKYTF. This rearrangement joins TRBV19 to TRBJ1-2, with D perhaps TRBD1 (6 bases). Germline loops: CDR1 LNHDA, CDR2 SQIVND (reference sequence). The CDR3 length is 13 residues. Trimming took 5 bases from V and 11 from J, leaving 18 bases between them.

The CDR3 DNA reads TGTGCCAGCAGTTACCCACCGGGACAGCGCTCCAATGAGCAGTTCTTC. This translates into CASSYPPGQRSNEQFF. The chain is built from TRBV6-6 and TRBJ2-1, with 7 bases that match TRBD1. The germline V gene has CDR1 MNHNY and CDR2 SVGAGI (reference sequence). The CDR3 contains 16 residues. Germline trimming cut 2 bases from V and 6 bases from J; bases unmatched to any gene: 10.

This sequence joins TRBV27 and TRBJ1-1; D is unresolved. Deletions cut 9 bases from V and 5 bases from J, with 19 bases between. The CDR3 is 14 amino acids. From germline, CDR1 is MNHEY and CDR2 SMNVEV (reference sequence). CDR3 bases: TGTGCCAGTTCCTTAATCGGGCCGGGAACTGAAGCTTTCTTT. It specifies CASSLIGPGTEAFF.

This chain links TRBV2 with TRBJ1-2, with D tentatively TRBD1 (5 bases). V gave up 10 bases and J gave up 0 bases, with 12 bases separating them. The germline V gene encodes CDR1 SNHLY and CDR2 FYNNEI. This CDR3 is 13 amino acids long. CDR3: CATLAGANYGYTF. In DNA, the CDR3 is TGTGCCACCCTGGCGGGGGCTAACTATGGCTACACCTTC.

This rearrangement joins TRBV30 to TRBJ2-1, with 11 positions matching TRBD2. The CDR3 has 14 amino acids. Germline V gives CDR1 GTSNPN, CDR2 SVGIG (reference sequence). V trimming: 1 base; J trimming: 4 bases; junction bases outside the gene matches: 0. CDR3 residues: CAWSGTSGYNEQFF. DNA for the CDR3: TGTGCCTGGAGTGGGACTAGCGGGTACAATGAGCAGTTCTTC.

V is TRBV12-3 or TRBV12-4 and J is TRBJ1-3; D is possibly TRBD1 (5 bases). V was cut by 7 bases and J by 7 bases, with 11 bases left in between. This CDR3 has 12 amino acids. In nucleotides, the CDR3 is TGTGCCAGCACCCCGCAGGGCAACACCATATATTTT. Amino acids: CASTPQGNTIYF.

This chain uses TRBV4-2 with TRBJ2-7; D perhaps matches TRBD1 (6 bases). The CDR3 covers 13 residues. CDR1 and CDR2 from the germline V gene are LGHNA and YNFKEQ. Trimming left V 4 bases short and J 3 bases short, with 10 bases between. The CDR3 DNA reads as TGTGCCAGCAGCCCAGGGGTCCACTACGAGCAGTACTTC. This sequence encodes CASSPGVHYEQYF.

This sequence joins TRBV5-1 and TRBJ1-3; weak D call: TRBD1 (6 bases). In germline, CDR1 is SGHRS, CDR2 YFSETQ. The V gene lost 0 bases and the J gene lost 4 bases, with 14 bases spanning the gap. The CDR3 is 16 amino acids. CDR3 DNA sequence: TGCGCCAGCAGCTTGGCCCCGGGGGCGTTCGGAAACACCATATATTTT. It is translated as CASSLAPGAFGNTIYF.

The chain is built from TRBV4-1 and TRBJ1-5; D gene unclear. V was shortened by 2 bases and J by 2 bases, with 10 bases between the two germline ends. The CDR3 is 15 amino acids. Germline V gives CDR1 MGHRA, CDR2 YSYEKL. CDR3 loop: CASSQPERGNQPQHF. The CDR3 DNA reads TGCGCCAGCAGCCAACCCGAGAGGGGCAATCAGCCCCAGCATTTT.

The rearrangement joins TRBV4-2 to TRBJ2-6, with TRBD2 as a possible D gene (5 bases). The germline CDR1 and CDR2 sequences are LGHNA and YNFKEQ. V dropped 1 base and J dropped 0 bases, with 10 bases sitting between them. The length of the CDR3 is 17 residues. As DNA, the CDR3 is TGTGCCAGCAGCCAAGGCGGGTCCTACTCTGGGGCCAACGTCCTGACTTTC. Translated, it gives CASSQGGSYSGANVLTF.

The rearrangement links TRBV9 to TRBJ1-2, with D perhaps TRBD1 (5 bases). Deletions cut 2 bases from V and 7 bases from J, with 18 bases between. CDR1 and CDR2 from the germline V gene are SGDLS and YYNGEE. This CDR3 comprises 15 residues. CDR3 sequence: CASSVNGGRSVGYTF. For the CDR3, the DNA is TGTGCCAGCAGCGTGAACGGGGGTAGAAGCGTTGGCTACACCTTC.

The chain combines TRBV5-1 with TRBJ2-3; 7 bases match TRBD2. The germline V gene has CDR1 SGHRS and CDR2 YFSETQ. V lost 0 bases to trimming and J lost 11 bases; unmatched junction nucleotides: 6. The CDR3 runs 13 residues. CDR3 protein: CASSLGVGREQYF. The CDR3 bases are TGCGCCAGCAGCTTGGGAGTGGGGAGGGAGCAGTATTTT.

The chain employs TRBV11-2 and TRBJ2-5; D unclear. V lost 1 base to trimming and J lost 7 bases, with 4 bases between them. The CDR3 is 11 residues long. The germline V gene has CDR1 SGHAT and CDR2 FQNNGV. The CDR3 region has the DNA TGTGCCAGCAGCTTAGTAGGGACCCAGTACTTC. Translated: CASSLVGTQYF.

This rearrangement joins TRBV24-1 to TRBJ2-1, with a weak D call TRBD1 (6 bases). V was pared by 0 bases and J by 10 bases, with 6 bases between. Per germline, CDR1 KGHDR and CDR2 SFDVKD. There are 12 residues in the CDR3. In DNA, the CDR3 is TGTGCCACCAGTGATTTGACAGGGGAGCAGTTCTTC. Protein sequence: CATSDLTGEQFF.

The CDR3 protein is CASSQVGFAGALNTEAFF. CDR3 nucleotide sequence: TGCGCCAGCAGCCAAGTAGGCTTCGCAGGGGCCCTGAACACTGAAGCTTTCTTT. The chain employs TRBV4-1 and TRBJ1-1; the D gene is possibly TRBD1 (6 bases). The V end was cut by 1 base, the J end by 0 bases, with 18 bases between. The CDR3 is 18 residues long. Germline V CDR1 and CDR2: MGHRA, YSYEKL.

Concerning this clone itself: In the same sample, other DNA sequences code for this CDR3. This chain uses TRBV5-1 with TRBJ1-4, with D possibly being TRBD1 (5 bases). Germline assignment: CDR1 SGHRS and CDR2 YFSETQ. This CDR3 spans 14 amino acids. The ends were cut back, 5 bases at V and 5 bases at J, with 13 bases in the middle. CDR3: CASSLTGRNEKLFF. The CDR3 region has the DNA TGCGCCAGCAGTTTGACGGGGCGGAATGAAAAACTGTTTTTT.

The gene calls are TRBV28 and TRBJ2-3; TRBD2 matches 11 bases. Germline loops: CDR1 MDHEN, CDR2 SYDVKM. With V trimmed by 6 bases and J by 0 bases, 14 bases remained unmatched. This CDR3 has 19 amino acids. DNA of the CDR3: TGTGCCAGCAGCACTAGCGGGGGCGGGGGGAAGACTAGCACAGATACGCAGTATTTT. Its protein is CASSTSGGGGKTSTDTQYF. Together with reference TRBV28 and TRBJ2-3, the CDR3 gives the full variable domain: DVKVTQSSRYLVKRTGEKVFLECVQDMDHENMFWYRQDPGLGLRLIYFSYDVKMKEKGDIPEGYSVSREKKERFSLILESASTNQTSMYLCASSTSGGGGKTSTDTQYFGPGTRLTVL.

The chain is built from TRBV9 and TRBJ1-1; D remains ambiguous. CDR1 SGDLS and CDR2 YYNGEE come from the germline V gene. V gave up 2 bases and J gave up 1 base, with 9 bases separating them. The length of the CDR3 is 14 residues. The CDR3 nucleotides are TGTGCCAGCAGCGTGGCTACAACGAACACTGAAGCTTTCTTT. It translates to CASSVATTNTEAFF.